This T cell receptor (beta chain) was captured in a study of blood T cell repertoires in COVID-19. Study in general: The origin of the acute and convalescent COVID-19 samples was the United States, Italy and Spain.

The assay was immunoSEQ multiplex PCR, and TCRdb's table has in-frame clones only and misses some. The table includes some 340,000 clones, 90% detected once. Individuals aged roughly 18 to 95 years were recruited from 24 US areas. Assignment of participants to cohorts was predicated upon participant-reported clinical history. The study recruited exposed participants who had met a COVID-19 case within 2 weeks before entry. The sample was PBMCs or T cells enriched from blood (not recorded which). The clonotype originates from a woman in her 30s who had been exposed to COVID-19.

CDR3 protein: CASSLGLGSSYNEQFF. The CDR3 bases are TGCGCCAGCAGCTTGGGGCTCGGGAGCTCCTACAATGAGCAGTTCTTC. V is TRBV5-1 and J is TRBJ2-1; possibly TRBD2 for D (6 bases). V lost 0 bases, J lost 0 bases, and 10 bases lay in between. Germline CDR1 and CDR2: SGHRS and YFSETQ. This CDR3 contains 16 residues.